This T cell receptor (beta chain) comes out of a study of CD8 T cells in Susac syndrome. The multiple sclerosis controls were treatment-naive patients, and their relapsing-remitting disease was stable or active. CDR3 length equals 14 residues. Trimming removed 1 base from V and 4 bases from J; junction bases left unmatched: 1. Random-hexamer reverse transcription was applied to roughly 0.5 to 1 ug RNA. TCRdb passed the immunoSEQ multiplex PCR reads through MiXCR, listing each CDR3 protein once. This sample yields about 210,000 distinct CDR3 sequences, of which roughly 96% are seen a single time; 0.095% belongs to the top ten.

This receptor was taken from a human donor with multiple sclerosis. This chain joins TRBV12-3 or TRBV12-4 and TRBJ1-3; 7 bases line up with TRBD1. The sequenced sample consisted of CD4+ T cells from PBMCs. CDR3 in DNA: TGTGCCAGCAGTTTAGTAGGGGGCGGAAACACCATATATTTT. Amino acids: CASSLVGGGNTIYF.